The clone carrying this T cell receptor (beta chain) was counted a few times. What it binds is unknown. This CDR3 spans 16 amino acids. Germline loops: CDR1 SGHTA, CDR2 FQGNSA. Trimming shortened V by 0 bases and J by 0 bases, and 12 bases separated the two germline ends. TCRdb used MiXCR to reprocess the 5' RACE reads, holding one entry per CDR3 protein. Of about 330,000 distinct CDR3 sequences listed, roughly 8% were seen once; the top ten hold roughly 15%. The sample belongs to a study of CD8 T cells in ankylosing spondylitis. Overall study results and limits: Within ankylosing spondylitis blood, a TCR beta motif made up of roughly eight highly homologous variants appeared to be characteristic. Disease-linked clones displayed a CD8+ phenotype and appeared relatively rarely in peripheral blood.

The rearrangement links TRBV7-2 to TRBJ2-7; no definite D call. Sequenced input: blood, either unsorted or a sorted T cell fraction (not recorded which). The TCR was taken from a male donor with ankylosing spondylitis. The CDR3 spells CASSLAPVLSSYEQYF. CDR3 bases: TGTGCCAGCAGCTTAGCGCCGGTCCTTAGCTCCTACGAGCAGTACTTC. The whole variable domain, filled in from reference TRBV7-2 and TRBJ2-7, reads GAGVSQSPSNKVTEKGKDVELRCDPISGHTALYWYRQSLGQGLEFLIYFQGNSAPDKSGLPSDRFSAERTGGSVSTLTIQRTQQEDSAVYLCASSLAPVLSSYEQYFGPGTRLTVT.